The T cell receptor (beta chain) under discussion was sequenced for a study of T cell repertoires in cytomegalovirus infection. Notes on the study in general: HLA-C-restricted TCR beta clonotypes specific for CMV led the ex vivo response.

Each CDR3 protein gets one entry after TCRdb re-called the reads with MiXCR. This table has around 320,000 distinct CDR3 sequences, over 7.5% appearing once. A word on this clonotype: The antigen is unknown.

This CDR3 spans 15 amino acids. Trimming shortened V by 0 bases and J by 8 bases, and 14 bases separated the two germline ends. The TCR sequence derives from a human donor in good health (CMV status not recorded). Some clones in this sample may be carry-over from other donors' samples. The chain recombines TRBV12-3 or TRBV12-4 with TRBJ2-1, with a weak D call TRBD2 (6 bases). Sequencing used PBMCs. The CDR3 here is CASSLALGLKDEQFF. The CDR3, as DNA: TGTGCCAGCAGTTTAGCGCTAGGACTAAAAGATGAGCAGTTCTTC.